This entry lists 27 T cell receptor beta chains sequenced from one sample in a study of cytomegalovirus exposure and HLA in healthy donors. Amplification used 60 Vbeta primers and 13 Jbeta primers. Sequenced by immunoSEQ multiplex PCR; TCRdb stores in-frame clones only, minus some. Of under 170,000 clones listed, about four fifths were seen once; the top ten hold around 6.3%. The sample consisted of PBMCs. These receptors were taken from a man aged 50 to 60 in good health and CMV-seropositive.

The V call is TRBV6-6, the J call TRBJ2-7; 7 bases fit TRBD1. The CDR3 loop spans 14 amino acids. Germline loops: CDR1 MNHNY, CDR2 SVGAGI (reference sequence). J lost 2 bases, V lost 2 bases, and 3 bases had no gene match. The CDR3 DNA sequence: TGTGCCAGCAGTTACACGGGACAGACCTACGAGCAGTACTTC. Translation: CASSYTGQTYEQYF.

J is TRBJ1-2 and V is TRBV5-5, with D possibly being TRBD1 (5 bases). The V gene's germline CDR1 is SGHKS and CDR2 YYEKEE (reference sequence). V dropped 0 bases and J dropped 2 bases, with 8 bases sitting between them. The CDR3 length is 14 residues. For the CDR3, the DNA is TGTGCCAGCAGCTTGGATGGGGGGAACTATGGCTACACCTTC. This codes for CASSLDGGNYGYTF.

J is TRBJ1-2 and V is TRBV6-6; D gene ambiguous. Deletions cut 0 bases from V and 6 bases from J, with 5 bases between. This CDR3 is built from 12 residues. Looked up from germline, CDR1 is MNHNY and CDR2 is SVGAGI (reference sequence). CDR3 bases: TGTGCCAGCAGTTACTCTACGGATGGCTACACCTTC. Translated: CASSYSTDGYTF.

This clone was recorded a few times. DNA for the CDR3: TGTGCCAGCAGCGTCGGGGTAGCGGGACCCACAGATACGCAGTATTTT. It codes for CASSVGVAGPTDTQYF. The V gene is TRBV9, the J gene TRBJ2-3; 8 nucleotides line up with TRBD2. Germline lookup yields CDR1 SGDLS and CDR2 YYNGEE. The CDR3 loop spans 16 amino acids. Trimming at V came to 2 bases and at J to 2 bases, leaving 7 bases not matched to a gene.

J is TRBJ2-4 and V is TRBV5-5; unclear D gene. The CDR3 covers 15 residues. Between the trimmed V and J ends, which lost 4 bases and 0 bases, there was a span of 11 bases. CDR1 and CDR2 (germline): SGHKS, YYEKEE (reference sequence). This CDR3 reads CASSPRYLAKNIQYF. As DNA, the CDR3 is TGTGCCAGCAGCCCGAGATACCTAGCCAAAAACATTCAGTACTTC.

This clone was seen only a few times. V and J are TRBV5-1 and TRBJ2-7; the match to TRBD1 covers 8 bases. CDR3 length equals 15 residues. The ends lost 7 bases at V and 5 bases at J; junction bases unmatched: 14. CDR1 SGHRS and CDR2 YFSETQ come from the germline V gene. Here the CDR3 reads CASPERRQGAHEQYF. The CDR3 coding sequence is TGCGCCAGCCCCGAGCGGAGGCAGGGGGCCCACGAGCAGTACTTC. The full variable domain, rest sourced from reference TRBV5-1 and TRBJ2-7, is KAGVTQTPRYLIKTRGQQVTLSCSPISGHRSVSWYQQTPGQGLQFLFEYFSETQRNKGNFPGRFSGRQFSNSRSEMNVSTLELGDSALYLCASPERRQGAHEQYFGPGTRLTVT.

The chain joins TRBV18 to TRBJ1-3; 9 positions match TRBD1. After removal of 4 bases from V and 4 bases from J, the junction contained 5 bases not matched to a gene. CDR1 is KGHSH, CDR2 LQKENI, per germline. CDR3 size: 15 residues. The CDR3 sequence is CASSRDRVSGNTIYF. DNA for the CDR3: TGTGCCAGCTCACGGGACAGGGTCTCCGGAAACACCATATATTTT. Using reference TRBV18 and TRBJ1-3 for the parts outside the CDR3, the full variable domain is NAGVMQNPRHLVRRRGQEARLRCSPMKGHSHVYWYRQLPEEGLKFMVYLQKENIIDESGMPKERFSAEFPKEGPSILRIQQVVRGDSAAYFCASSRDRVSGNTIYFGEGSWLTVV.

This chain connects TRBV7-3 to TRBJ2-5; TRBD1 might be the D (6 bases). The J call may be in error: the DNA end matches TRBJ2-7 better. The CDR3 loop spans 15 amino acids. CDR1 and CDR2 (germline): SGHTA, FQGTGA. The CDR3 DNA follows: TGTGCCAGCAGCTTATTTCCAGGGGAGACCTACGAGCAGTACTTC. It specifies CASSLFPGETYEQYF.

This chain uses TRBV7-8 with TRBJ1-5; a weak D match, TRBD1 (5 bases). Trimming took 5 bases from V and 0 from J, leaving 11 bases between them. This CDR3 has 15 residues. Germline V CDR1 and CDR2: SGHVS, FQNEAQ. The CDR3 loop reads CASSPTTDSNQPQHF. Written as DNA, the CDR3 is TGTGCCAGCAGCCCAACGACAGATAGCAATCAGCCCCAGCATTTT.

The genes are TRBV28 and TRBJ2-7; a possible D gene is TRBD1 (5 bases). The CDR3 runs to 14 residues. V was clipped by 6 bases and J by 2 bases, with 14 bases between them. Germline V gene lookup returns CDR1 MDHEN and CDR2 SYDVKM. CDR3 sequence (DNA): TGTGCCAGCAGCAAAGTAGGACATACCTACGAGCAGTACTTC. It yields the protein CASSKVGHTYEQYF.

This rearrangement joins TRBV4-2 to TRBJ2-2; D is unresolved. With 3 bases removed from V and 3 bases from J, the gap between germline ends came to 11 bases. Per germline, CDR1 LGHNA and CDR2 YNFKEQ. This CDR3 has 15 residues. Here the CDR3 reads CASSQALGDTGELFF. The DNA of the CDR3 is TGTGCCAGCAGCCAGGCCCTCGGAGACACCGGGGAGCTGTTTTTT.

This sequence joins TRBV4-1 and TRBJ1-4, with 9 bases lining up with TRBD1. The CDR3 is 15 residues long. CDR1 and CDR2 (germline): MGHRA, YSYEKL. V shed 0 bases, J shed 7 bases, and the junction held 3 bases outside the gene matches. The CDR3 coding sequence is TGCGCCAGCAGCCAAGAGGGACAGGGAGGTGAAAAACTGTTTTTT. This gives the protein CASSQEGQGGEKLFF.

The V call is TRBV7-9, the J call TRBJ2-3, with D unresolved. Deletions cut 5 bases from V and 0 bases from J, with 12 bases between. CDR1 SEHNR and CDR2 FQNEAQ come from the germline V gene (reference sequence). The CDR3 spans 15 residues. CDR3 loop: CASSILGDSTDTQYF. CDR3 nucleotide sequence: TGTGCCAGCAGCATACTTGGAGACAGCACAGATACGCAGTATTTT. Full variable domain (rest looked up from reference TRBV7-9 and TRBJ2-3): DTGVSQNPRHKITKRGQNVTFRCDPISEHNRLYWYRQTLGQGPEFLTYFQNEAQLEKSRLLSDRFSAERPKGSFSTLEIQRTEQGDSAMYLCASSILGDSTDTQYFGPGTRLTVL.

Here the CDR3 DNA reads TGTGCCAGCAGGGAGAATGGGGCCAACGTCCTGACTTTC. Protein sequence: CASRENGANVLTF. The chain joins TRBV25-1 to TRBJ2-6; D is ambiguous. The germline CDR1 and CDR2 sequences are MGHDK and SYGVNS. V was trimmed by 6 bases and J by 3 bases, leaving 6 bases between them. The CDR3 covers 13 residues. Complete variable domain (other parts from reference TRBV25-1 and TRBJ2-6): EADIYQTPRYLVIGTGKKITLECSQTMGHDKMYWYQQDPGMELHLIHYSYGVNSTEKGDLSSESTVSRIRTEHFPLTLESARPSHTSQYLCASRENGANVLTFGAGSRLTVL.

The chain is built from TRBV30 and TRBJ1-2; D perhaps matches TRBD1 (5 bases). Germline CDR1 GTSNPN, CDR2 SVGIG (reference sequence). V dropped 1 base and J dropped 0 bases, with 12 bases sitting between them. CDR3 length: 15 residues. The CDR3 spells CAWSGVGGSNYGYTF. Written as DNA, the CDR3 is TGTGCCTGGAGTGGCGTGGGGGGGTCTAACTATGGCTACACCTTC.

This clone was counted only a few times. V usage is TRBV6-1 and J usage is TRBJ2-7; 7 bases map to TRBD1. The CDR3 is made up of 15 amino acids. V gave up 6 bases and J gave up 0 bases; unmatched junction bases: 8. Germline V lookup: CDR1 MNHNS, CDR2 SASEGT. The CDR3: CASRKPGTVSYEQYF. The CDR3 coding sequence is TGTGCCAGCAGGAAGCCCGGGACAGTCTCCTACGAGCAGTACTTC.

V usage is TRBV15 and J usage is TRBJ1-1; unclear D gene. The CDR3 sequence is 13 residues long. Per the germline V gene, CDR1 is LNHNV and CDR2 is YYDKDF (reference sequence). V was cut by 3 bases and J by 0 bases, with 5 bases left in between. For the CDR3, the DNA is TGTGCCACCAGCAGCTCCCTGAACACTGAAGCTTTCTTT. It encodes CATSSSLNTEAFF.

The V and J genes are TRBV28 and TRBJ2-7; D perhaps matches TRBD1 (6 bases). Trimming cost V 3 bases and J 3 bases, with 9 bases left between them. CDR3 length: 13 residues. CDR1 is MDHEN, CDR2 SYDVKM, per germline. The CDR3 is CASSLGRGYEQYF. The CDR3 coding sequence is TGTGCCAGCAGTTTGGGCAGGGGCTACGAGCAGTACTTC.

DNA of the CDR3: TGTGCCAGCAGCTTGGATATCGATAAGGCGGGGAGAGCCTACAATGAGCAGTTCTTC. Its protein is CASSLDIDKAGRAYNEQFF. The V call is TRBV5-4, the J call TRBJ2-1; tentatively, D is TRBD2 (6 bases). Trimming left V 0 bases short and J 2 bases short, with 21 bases between. The germline V gene encodes CDR1 SGHNT and CDR2 YYREEE (reference sequence). This CDR3 contains 19 residues.

The chain combines TRBV9 with TRBJ2-7, with D tentatively TRBD2 (6 bases). Germline V gives CDR1 SGDLS, CDR2 YYNGEE. V lost 0 bases, J lost 4 bases, and 17 bases lay in between. The CDR3 loop spans 16 amino acids. The CDR3 reads CASSVDGELAWYEQYF. As DNA, the CDR3 is TGTGCCAGCAGCGTAGACGGAGAACTAGCATGGTACGAGCAGTACTTC.

This chain connects TRBV28 to TRBJ2-7; maybe TRBD1 (6 bases). V dropped 3 bases and J dropped 2 bases, with 14 bases sitting between them. The CDR3 is 15 amino acids. Germline lookup yields CDR1 MDHEN and CDR2 SYDVKM. CDR3 region: CASSFIEGVTYEQYF. The DNA of the CDR3 is TGTGCCAGCAGTTTTATAGAGGGGGTAACCTACGAGCAGTACTTC.

This clone has only one observation. The CDR3 loop is CASSVPSGAGAYSNQPQHF. In nucleotides, the CDR3 is TGTGCCAGCAGCGTCCCTTCAGGCGCAGGTGCCTATAGCAATCAGCCCCAGCATTTT. The rearrangement links TRBV2 to TRBJ1-5; D not resolved. Germline CDR1 and CDR2: SNHLY and FYNNEI. The CDR3 consists of 19 residues. Trimming left V 6 bases short and J 0 bases short, with 24 bases between. Full variable domain (rest looked up from reference TRBV2 and TRBJ1-5): EPEVTQTPSHQVTQMGQEVILRCVPISNHLYFYWYRQILGQKVEFLVSFYNNEISEKSEIFDDQFSVERPDGSNFTLKIRSTKLEDSAMYFCASSVPSGAGAYSNQPQHFGDGTRLSIL.

The gene calls are TRBV5-1 and TRBJ2-1; the D is unclear. With 7 bases removed from V and 4 bases from J, the gap between germline ends came to 12 bases. The length of the CDR3 is 13 residues. Germline V CDR1 and CDR2: SGHRS, YFSETQ. CDR3 coding DNA: TGCGCCAGCTTCAATCTAGATTACAATGAGCAGTTCTTC. This encodes CASFNLDYNEQFF.

This chain uses TRBV6-5 with TRBJ2-2, with D unresolved. The CDR3 contains 15 residues. CDR1 MNHEY and CDR2 SVGAGI come from the germline V gene. V shed 0 bases and J shed 7 bases, with 12 bases lying between them. CDR3 DNA sequence: TGTGCCAGCAGTTACTCGACTTTGGTTGTCGGGGAGCTGTTTTTT. This encodes CASSYSTLVVGELFF.

Comments on this clone: The same CDR3 arises from other DNA sequences in this sample as well. The chain recombines TRBV30 with TRBJ2-1, with 8 nucleotides matching TRBD2. Germline CDR1 is GTSNPN and CDR2 is SVGIG (reference sequence). CDR3 length: 13 residues. V lost 5 bases, J lost 10 bases, and 10 bases stayed unmatched. The CDR3 protein is CAWDGLAGGEQFF. CDR3 in DNA: TGTGCCTGGGACGGACTAGCAGGAGGGGAGCAGTTCTTC.

The J gene is TRBJ2-1, the V gene TRBV7-9; 11 bases fit TRBD2. In germline, CDR1 is SEHNR, CDR2 FQNEAQ (reference sequence). V shed 6 bases, J shed 4 bases, and the junction held 8 bases outside the gene matches. The CDR3 loop spans 16 amino acids. CDR3 loop: CASSQTSGRPYNEQFF. DNA for the CDR3: TGTGCCAGCAGTCAAACTAGCGGGAGACCTTACAATGAGCAGTTCTTC.

To note about this clone: At one of its ends the junction is not consistent with the germline gene, which may arise from a read error. This chain uses TRBV7-9 with TRBJ1-2, with 8 bases lining up with TRBD1. The CDR3 sequence is 12 residues long. From germline, CDR1 is SEHNR and CDR2 FQNEAQ (reference sequence). CDR3 in amino acids: CASSPPDRDLHF. The CDR3 coding sequence is TGTGCCAGCAGCCCCCCGGACAGGGACCTTCATTTC.